The 19 T cell receptor beta chains given below trace back to one sample, sequenced in a study of beta chain features in type 1 diabetes. Study outcomes and limitations: Moderately but significantly shorter TCRB CDR3s were found in Type 1 diabetes patients in all four CD4+ subsets.

Their recognized antigens are unknown. The investigators reverse transcribed all of the isolated RNA, so they sequenced expressed TCRB transcripts. TCRdb's table, derived via immunoSEQ multiplex PCR, lists solely in-frame clones and lacks some. The data hold 300,000 to 350,000 clones, with roughly 14% observed a single time. Sequenced input: naive CD4+ T cells from blood. The source is a woman in her late teens or twenties with type 1 diabetes.

In this sample, this clone turned up a few times. The chain couples TRBV7-9 to TRBJ1-2; 7 positions match TRBD1. J was trimmed by 5 bases and V by 2 bases; bases with no gene match: 5. In germline, CDR1 is SEHNR, CDR2 FQNEAQ (reference sequence). The CDR3 spans 14 residues. This CDR3 reads CASSLQGVQYGYTF. CDR3 nucleotides: TGTGCCAGCAGCTTACAGGGGGTTCAATATGGCTACACCTTC.

This clone was detected only a few times. This chain connects TRBV4-2 to TRBJ1-5; D is unclear. V was pared by 0 bases and J by 4 bases, with 10 bases between. This CDR3 comprises 15 residues. Germline CDR1 is LGHNA and CDR2 is YNFKEQ. The CDR3 coding sequence is TGTGCCAGCAGCCAAGACAGACTGAGGAATCAGCCCCAGCATTTT. It codes for CASSQDRLRNQPQHF.

The sample holds a few counts of this clone. The chain recombines TRBV27 with TRBJ2-4; 14 positions match TRBD2. This CDR3 comprises 15 residues. Looked up from germline, CDR1 is MNHEY and CDR2 is SMNVEV (reference sequence). J lost 7 bases, V lost 5 bases, and 4 bases had no gene match. CDR3 in amino acids: CASSPRLAGGNIQYF. The DNA for the CDR3 is TGTGCCAGCAGTCCGAGACTAGCGGGAGGGAACATTCAGTACTTC.

The CDR3 reads CASSFSADTQYF. CDR3 nucleotide sequence: TGCGCCAGCAGCTTTAGCGCCGATACGCAGTATTTT. The chain is built from TRBV5-1 and TRBJ2-3; tentatively, D is TRBD2 (5 bases). The CDR3 totals 12 residues. V shed 2 bases and J shed 6 bases, with 7 bases lying between them. CDR1 SGHRS and CDR2 YFSETQ come from the germline V gene.

This clone occurred a few times. The chain combines TRBV7-9 with TRBJ1-3; tentatively, D is TRBD1 (6 bases). The CDR3 length is 15 residues. The germline V and J ends were trimmed by 7 bases and 0 bases, with 13 bases remaining between them. CDR1 is SEHNR, CDR2 FQNEAQ, per germline (reference sequence). The CDR3 nucleotides read TGTGCCAGCACCGCGGACAGAAACTCTGGAAACACCATATATTTT. Its translation: CASTADRNSGNTIYF.

This clone was counted between two and nine times. This CDR3 is CASSPRGATSGNTIYF. The CDR3 DNA follows: TGTGCCAGCAGCCCGAGAGGTGCGACCTCTGGAAACACCATATATTTT. The chain carries TRBV9 and TRBJ1-3; unclear D gene. The CDR3 sequence is 16 residues long. In germline, CDR1 is SGDLS, CDR2 YYNGEE. Trimming removed 4 bases from V and 0 bases from J, with 14 bases in between.

This clone showed up just a few times. The rearrangement links TRBV28 to TRBJ2-7; a weak D match, TRBD1 (6 bases). CDR3 length: 12 amino acids. Germline assignment: CDR1 MDHEN and CDR2 SYDVKM. V was pared by 6 bases and J by 6 bases, with 12 bases between. The CDR3 reads CASSYRVREQYF. The CDR3, as DNA: TGTGCCAGCAGCTACAGGGTCCGCGAGCAGTACTTC.

The chain carries TRBV11-3 and TRBJ2-3, with 12 bases matching TRBD2. Germline-derived CDR1 and CDR2 are SGHNT and YENEEA. The CDR3 spans 17 residues. Trimming removed 5 bases from V and 2 bases from J; junction bases left unmatched: 8. The CDR3 nucleotides are TGTGCCAGCAGCCCGAGACTAGCGGGAGTGAACACAGATACGCAGTATTTT. Translated: CASSPRLAGVNTDTQYF.

This clone has more than one count but fewer than ten. The chain has TRBV18 and TRBJ2-7; 9 bases agree with TRBD1. Germline V gives CDR1 KGHSH, CDR2 LQKENI. The CDR3 spans 15 residues. J was trimmed by 4 bases and V by 1 base; bases with no gene match: 5. The CDR3 is CASSPQPGQGYEQYV. In DNA form, the CDR3 reads TGTGCCAGCTCACCACAGCCGGGACAGGGTTACGAGCAGTACGTC.

This clone was picked up a small number of times. The chain carries TRBV5-1 and TRBJ2-2, with D possibly matching TRBD1 (6 bases). The CDR3 consists of 15 residues. The V end lost 3 bases, the J end lost 4 bases, and 13 bases lay between the germline ends. Germline V lookup: CDR1 SGHRS, CDR2 YFSETQ. The CDR3 here is CASSSSAGATGELFF. The CDR3 DNA sequence: TGCGCCAGCAGCTCCTCAGCAGGGGCCACCGGGGAGCTGTTTTTT.

This rearrangement joins TRBV20-1 to TRBJ2-5, with D tentatively TRBD2 (7 bases). CDR1 and CDR2 (germline): DFQATT, SNEGSKA (reference sequence). There are 11 residues in the CDR3. V was cut by 7 bases and J by 4 bases, with 10 bases left in between. This CDR3 reads CSEGGGETQYF. The CDR3 nucleotides read TGCAGTGAGGGGGGGGGAGAGACCCAGTACTTC.

The V call is TRBV15, the J call TRBJ2-1, with 10 bases aligning to TRBD1. J was trimmed by 4 bases and V by 2 bases; bases with no gene match: 8. Germline V gene data show CDR1 as LNHNV and CDR2 as YYDKDF (reference sequence). CDR3 length: 17 amino acids. The DNA for the CDR3 is TGTGCCACCAGCAGATCCCCACCGGGACAGGGGTACAATGAGCAGTTCTTC. Translating gives CATSRSPPGQGYNEQFF.

This chain connects TRBV9 to TRBJ2-3; D call uncertain. V lost 0 bases and J 2 bases, leaving 13 bases between the germline ends. This CDR3 is 16 amino acids long. Per the germline V gene, CDR1 is SGDLS and CDR2 is YYNGEE. CDR3 in DNA: TGTGCCAGCAGCGTAGGCCAGATCTTTAACACAGATACGCAGTATTTT. Its protein is CASSVGQIFNTDTQYF.

The rearrangement uses TRBV7-9 and TRBJ1-1; the match to TRBD1 covers 8 bases. The germline V gene encodes CDR1 SEHNR and CDR2 FQNEAQ (reference sequence). The length of the CDR3 is 13 residues. Trimming removed 6 bases from V and 7 bases from J; junction bases left unmatched: 7. The CDR3, as DNA: TGTGCCAGCAGTTCAGGGGGCGGGAATGAAGCTTTCTTT. Amino acids: CASSSGGGNEAFF. Full variable domain (rest looked up from reference TRBV7-9 and TRBJ1-1): DTGVSQNPRHKITKRGQNVTFRCDPISEHNRLYWYRQTLGQGPEFLTYFQNEAQLEKSRLLSDRFSAERPKGSFSTLEIQRTEQGDSAMYLCASSSGGGNEAFFGQGTRLTVV.

This chain links TRBV5-1 with TRBJ1-2; 10 nucleotides match TRBD1. Per the germline V gene, CDR1 is SGHRS and CDR2 is YFSETQ. J lost 3 bases, V lost 4 bases, and 6 bases had no gene match. The CDR3 has 15 residues. The CDR3 protein is CASSARQGAYYGYTF. In nucleotides, the CDR3 is TGCGCCAGCAGCGCGAGACAGGGGGCCTACTATGGCTACACCTTC.

This clone was found a few times. In DNA form, the CDR3 reads TGTGCCAGCAGAGCCGGGACAGCGAACACTGAAGCTTTCTTT. It specifies CASRAGTANTEAFF. This sequence joins TRBV7-6 and TRBJ1-1; TRBD1 agrees at 7 bases. CDR1 and CDR2 (germline): SGHVS, FNYEAQ. J gave up 1 base and V 6 bases, and 5 bases lay outside the gene matches. The CDR3 sequence is 14 residues long.

This clone was seen a few times. The chain has TRBV30 and TRBJ1-5, with D uncertain. V lost 1 base to trimming and J lost 6 bases, with 10 bases between them. The CDR3 runs 13 residues. Germline loops: CDR1 GTSNPN, CDR2 SVGIG (reference sequence). DNA of the CDR3: TGTGCCTGGAGTGAGGGCGGGAGTCAGCCCCAGCATTTT. As protein: CAWSEGGSQPQHF.

This sequence joins TRBV5-6 and TRBJ2-1; D possibly corresponds to TRBD1 (5 bases). The V end lost 0 bases, the J end lost 5 bases, and 9 bases lay between the germline ends. The germline V gene has CDR1 SGHDT and CDR2 YYEEEE. The CDR3 is made up of 14 amino acids. The CDR3 protein is CASSLVGPHNEQFF. The DNA of the CDR3 is TGTGCCAGCAGCTTGGTGGGGCCCCACAATGAGCAGTTCTTC.

This clone was observed a handful of times. The chain carries TRBV7-9 and TRBJ2-5, with D perhaps TRBD2 (6 bases). CDR3 length equals 14 residues. The germline gives CDR1 SEHNR, CDR2 FQNEAQ (reference sequence). V was shortened by 7 bases and J by 5 bases, with 17 bases between the two germline ends. CDR3 in amino acids: CASNPLGGKETQYF. DNA of the CDR3: TGTGCCAGCAACCCGCTGGGCGGGAAGGAGACCCAGTACTTC.